A selection of T cell receptor beta chains follows, all from one sample in a study of a mutant IDH1 vaccine in newly diagnosed glioma. Sequencing was performed with immunoSEQ multiplex PCR; in TCRdb, only in-frame clones are kept and a portion is missing. The data contain approximately 100,000 clones, over 85% of them singletons. Material: PBMCs, obtained from a glioma patient treated with radiotherapy, temozolomide or both. Receptors originate from a woman between 50 and 59 years old with glioma. The CDR3 runs from the conserved cysteine through the conserved F or W. Fields, in order: CDR3 DNA, CDR3 protein, V gene, clone size, D gene, J gene. The D gene is left open where the match is weak. A clone size is listed for some rows: how often the clone was seen (once, few, many), or a class if it is expanded.

DNA: TGTGCCAGTACAGGGGGATCTGAAGCTTTCTTT
CDR3: CASTGGSEAFF
V: TRBV19
size: NA
D: TRBD1
J: TRBJ1-1

DNA: TGTGCCAGCAGCGTCTCCTACAATGAGCAGTTCTTC
CDR3: CASSVSYNEQFF
V: TRBV9
size: NA
D: NA
J: TRBJ2-1

DNA: TGTGCCAGCAGTTCCTCAGGACAGGGGAACACTGAAGCTTTCTTT
CDR3: CASSSSGQGNTEAFF
V: TRBV28
size: NA
D: TRBD1
J: TRBJ1-1

DNA: TGTGCCAGCAGTTACTCGGGGGGCGGCACAGATACGCAGTATTTT
CDR3: CASSYSGGGTDTQYF
V: TRBV6-6
size: NA
D: NA
J: TRBJ2-3

DNA: TGCGCCAGCAGCTTGTCTGACTTTGGCTACACCTTC
CDR3: CASSLSDFGYTF
V: TRBV5-1
size: NA
D: NA
J: TRBJ1-2

DNA: TGTGCCAGCAGCTCCGGGACAGGGAACACCGGGGAGCTGTTTTTT
CDR3: CASSSGTGNTGELFF
V: TRBV11-2
size: NA
D: TRBD1
J: TRBJ2-2

DNA: TGTGCCAGCAGCGCTGACCTAGGCCTCAACAATGAGCAGTTCTTC
CDR3: CASSADLGLNNEQFF
V: TRBV9
size: NA
D: NA
J: TRBJ2-1

DNA: TGCGCCAGCAGCCGAACTAGCGGGAGTGAAACAGATACGCAGTATTTT
CDR3: CASSRTSGSETDTQYF
V: TRBV4-1
size: NA
D: TRBD2
J: TRBJ2-3

DNA: TGCGCCAGCAGCCCCGCCGGGACTTGGAATGAGCAGTTCTTC
CDR3: CASSPAGTWNEQFF
V: TRBV5-1
size: NA
D: NA
J: TRBJ2-1

DNA: TGTGCCAGCAGTCACGGGCCCTTTCCCAACAATCAGCCCCAGCATTTT
CDR3: CASSHGPFPNNQPQHF
V: TRBV27
size: NA
D: NA
J: TRBJ1-5

DNA: TGTGCCAGCAGTGGGACCGTCTCCTACGAGCAGTACTTC
CDR3: CASSGTVSYEQYF
V: TRBV6-1
size: NA
D: NA
J: TRBJ2-7

DNA: TGTGCCGGTACCGGGACAGGGATCTCCTCTGGGGCCAACGTCCTGACTTTC
CDR3: CAGTGTGISSGANVLTF
V: TRBV30
size: once
D: TRBD1
J: TRBJ2-6

DNA: TGTGCCAGCAGTGAAGCACAGGGTAACCAGCCCCAGCATTTT
CDR3: CASSEAQGNQPQHF
V: TRBV6-1
size: NA
D: NA
J: TRBJ1-5

DNA: TGTGCCAGCAGACCGGGGGCGGTGATAGATACGCAGTATTTT
CDR3: CASRPGAVIDTQYF
V: TRBV7-8
size: NA
D: NA
J: TRBJ2-3

DNA: TGTGCCAGCAGCCCAACCGGGGGGGCACTGAACACTGAAGCTTTCTTT
CDR3: CASSPTGGALNTEAFF
V: TRBV28
size: NA
D: NA
J: TRBJ1-1

DNA: TGCGCCAGCAGCCAAGCGCAGATAGCGGGAGGCGAGGAGCAGTTCTTC
CDR3: CASSQAQIAGGEEQFF
V: TRBV4-1
size: NA
D: TRBD2
J: TRBJ2-1

DNA: TGTGCCATGGGGGAGGCCGGGTACGAGCAGTACTTC
CDR3: CAMGEAGYEQYF
V: TRBV10-3
size: NA
D: NA
J: TRBJ2-7

DNA: TGTGCCAGCAGCGTTGGGACTTTCCAAGAGACCCAGTACTTC
CDR3: CASSVGTFQETQYF
V: TRBV5-4
size: NA
D: NA
J: TRBJ2-5

DNA: TGTGCCAGCGGTGCTAGCGGGAGTCCCCAGGGGACCCAGTACTTC
CDR3: CASGASGSPQGTQYF
V: TRBV2
size: few
D: TRBD2
J: TRBJ2-5

DNA: TGCGCCAGCAGCTTGGCCAAGGGGGAGCTGTTTTTT
CDR3: CASSLAKGELFF
V: TRBV5-1
size: NA
D: NA
J: TRBJ2-2

DNA: TGTGCCAGCTCGCGAGGGATTGGAAACACCATATATTTT
CDR3: CASSRGIGNTIYF
V: TRBV28
size: NA
D: NA
J: TRBJ1-3

DNA: TGTGCCACCAGCAGAGAATCTGCGACTAGCGGGAGAATTGAGCAGTACTTC
CDR3: CATSRESATSGRIEQYF
V: TRBV15
size: NA
D: TRBD2
J: TRBJ2-7

DNA: TGTGCCAGCACCCTCATCGGGGAAAAACTGTTTTTT
CDR3: CASTLIGEKLFF
V: TRBV5-5
size: NA
D: NA
J: TRBJ1-4

DNA: TGTGCCAGCAGCTTAATTGGGACTACGAGGAGCAATGAGCAGTTCTTC
CDR3: CASSLIGTTRSNEQFF
V: TRBV7-3
size: NA
D: TRBD2
J: TRBJ2-1

DNA: TGTGCCAGCAGTTTAAGGCAGAACTATGGCTACACCTTC
CDR3: CASSLRQNYGYTF
V: TRBV27
size: NA
D: NA
J: TRBJ1-2

DNA: TGTGCCAGCAGTTTCCCGGGGATCGGGAGTAATGAAAAACTGTTTTTT
CDR3: CASSFPGIGSNEKLFF
V: TRBV2
size: NA
D: NA
J: TRBJ1-4

DNA: TGTGCCAGCGGCCGCGGGAACATCTACGAGCAGTACTTC
CDR3: CASGRGNIYEQYF
V: TRBV28
size: NA
D: NA
J: TRBJ2-7

DNA: TGCGCCAGCAGGAACGGACTAGCGGGAAACAATGAGCAGTTCTTC
CDR3: CASRNGLAGNNEQFF
V: TRBV4-1
size: once
D: TRBD2
J: TRBJ2-1

DNA: TGTGCCAGCAGTGAAAACCAACTAGCCCGCCGGGGAGAGCAGTTCTTC
CDR3: CASSENQLARRGEQFF
V: TRBV6-1
size: NA
D: NA
J: TRBJ2-1

DNA: TGCGCCAGCAAATGGGTCTGGGGCGCAGATGAAAAACTGTTTTTT
CDR3: CASKWVWGADEKLFF
V: TRBV5-1
size: NA
D: NA
J: TRBJ1-4

DNA: TGTGCCAGCAGTCTTCGGGATTATGGCTACACCTTC
CDR3: CASSLRDYGYTF
V: TRBV6-5
size: once
D: NA
J: TRBJ1-2

DNA: TGCGCCAGCAGCCAAGATGCGAGAGAAGGTGGAGGAAACACCATATATTTT
CDR3: CASSQDAREGGGNTIYF
V: TRBV4-1
size: NA
D: NA
J: TRBJ1-3

DNA: TGTGCCAGCCGGAGCGGGGGGGACTCCTACGAGCAGTACTTC
CDR3: CASRSGGDSYEQYF
V: TRBV6-1
size: NA
D: TRBD2
J: TRBJ2-7

DNA: TGTGCCATCAGTGAGTCGGAGGACAGCCGCTCCCGTGAGACCCAGTACTTC
CDR3: CAISESEDSRSRETQYF
V: TRBV6-1
size: NA
D: NA
J: TRBJ2-5

DNA: TGTGCCTGGAGAGGACCTTCGCGGACAGGGAACGAGCAGTACTTC
CDR3: CAWRGPSRTGNEQYF
V: TRBV30
size: NA
D: TRBD1
J: TRBJ2-7

DNA: TGTGCCAGCAGTACCTCCCTAGCGGGAGATGAGACCCAGTACTTC
CDR3: CASSTSLAGDETQYF
V: TRBV27
size: NA
D: TRBD2
J: TRBJ2-5